This T cell receptor beta chain stems from a study of post-analysis software for immune sequencing data. Across the study: Patients with relapsing-remitting, secondary progressive and progressive-relapsing multiple sclerosis courses were all represented. Whole-study results and caveats: There were a handful of TRBV segments more frequent in patients than controls, and TRBV5-6, TRBV5-1 and TRBV20-1 were among them. The normalized Chao1 diversity of multiple sclerosis patients was significantly lower than that of controls.

With regard to this clonotype: Its target is not known.

This CDR3 has 17 residues. The ends were cut back, 5 bases at V and 0 bases at J, with 21 bases in the middle. From germline, CDR1 is SQVTM and CDR2 ANQGSEA. Prepared libraries of TCR beta cDNA carried unique molecular identifiers. TCRdb ran MiXCR on the PCR reads and lists one entry per CDR3 protein. The sample consists of some 890,000 distinct CDR3 sequences, approximately 50% of them appearing once. The chain carries TRBV29-1 and TRBJ2-3, with D maybe TRBD1 (6 bases). Specimen: blood. This receptor was identified in a girl between 10 and 17 years old with multiple sclerosis. Here the CDR3 DNA reads TGCAGCGTTCAACAGGGTCGGAATCTCTCTAGCACAGATACGCAGTATTTT. Its translation: CSVQQGRNLSSTDTQYF.